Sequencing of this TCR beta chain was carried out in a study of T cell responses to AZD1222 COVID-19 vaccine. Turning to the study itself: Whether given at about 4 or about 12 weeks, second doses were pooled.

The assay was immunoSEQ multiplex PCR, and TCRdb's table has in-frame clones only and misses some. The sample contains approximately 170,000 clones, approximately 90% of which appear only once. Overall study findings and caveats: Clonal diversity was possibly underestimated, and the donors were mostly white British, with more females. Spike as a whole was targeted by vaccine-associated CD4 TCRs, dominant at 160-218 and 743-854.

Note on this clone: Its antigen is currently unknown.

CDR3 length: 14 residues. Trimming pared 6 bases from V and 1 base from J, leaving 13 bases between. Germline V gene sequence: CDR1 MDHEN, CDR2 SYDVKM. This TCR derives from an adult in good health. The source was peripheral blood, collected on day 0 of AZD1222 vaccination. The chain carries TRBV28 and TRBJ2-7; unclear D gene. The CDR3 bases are TGTGCCAGCAGCTCTCTTGGATGGTCCTACGAGCAGTACTTC. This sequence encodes CASSSLGWSYEQYF.